Following are 5 T cell receptor beta chains from one sample sequenced in a study of cytomegalovirus exposure and HLA in healthy donors. The primer mix had 60 Vbeta and 13 Jbeta primers. Sequenced by immunoSEQ multiplex PCR; TCRdb stores in-frame clones only, minus some. Here the sample spans around 120,000 clones, about 80% being singletons. The sample taken for sequencing was PBMCs. These receptors all stem from a boy between 2 and 15 years old in good health and CMV-seronegative.

The gene calls are TRBV5-1 and TRBJ2-1; 14 positions match TRBD2. The germline CDR1 and CDR2 sequences are SGHRS and YFSETQ. The CDR3 loop spans 22 amino acids. V was clipped by 2 bases and J by 0 bases; unmatched bases: 16. Here the CDR3 reads CASSLGGLAGVIISSSYNEQFF. In DNA, the CDR3 is TGCGCCAGCAGCTTAGGGGGACTAGCGGGAGTGATAATATCGAGCTCCTACAATGAGCAGTTCTTC.

The V and J genes are TRBV18 and TRBJ2-2; the match to TRBD1 covers 7 bases. Trimming took 0 bases from V and 4 from J; bases not matched to a gene: 2. The CDR3 length is 15 residues. Germline V gives CDR1 KGHSH, CDR2 LQKENI. The CDR3 region is CASSPPNRGTGELFF. For the CDR3, the DNA is TGTGCCAGCTCACCACCGAACAGGGGCACCGGGGAGCTGTTTTTT.

V and J are TRBV19 and TRBJ1-5; D perhaps matches TRBD1 (5 bases). This CDR3 has 17 residues. Germline-derived CDR1 and CDR2 are LNHDA and SQIVND (reference sequence). V dropped 1 base and J dropped 3 bases, with 16 bases sitting between them. CDR3 DNA: TGTGCCAGTAGTATAGTCGGAAGGGGCTCGATCAATCAGCCCCAGCATTTT. It is translated as CASSIVGRGSINQPQHF.

J is TRBJ2-1 and V is TRBV7-5; the table's D call, TRBD2, was not checked against the DNA. TRBV7-5 is a documented pseudogene. This CDR3 spans 15 amino acids. In DNA, the CDR3 is TGTGCCAAGGGGGGGCGGGAGCCCTCCTACAATGAGCAGTTCTTC. It is translated as CAKGGREPSYNEQFF.

V and J are TRBV4-1 and TRBJ1-6, with TRBD1 matching over 7 bases. CDR1 is MGHRA and CDR2 is YSYEKL in the germline V gene. J lost 3 bases, V lost 2 bases, and 19 bases had no gene match. This CDR3 comprises 21 residues. CDR3 DNA sequence: TGCGCCAGCAGCCAACCGCTTAGGGGCGAGACAGGGTTATTCTATAATTCACCCCTCCACTTT. It yields the protein CASSQPLRGETGLFYNSPLHF.